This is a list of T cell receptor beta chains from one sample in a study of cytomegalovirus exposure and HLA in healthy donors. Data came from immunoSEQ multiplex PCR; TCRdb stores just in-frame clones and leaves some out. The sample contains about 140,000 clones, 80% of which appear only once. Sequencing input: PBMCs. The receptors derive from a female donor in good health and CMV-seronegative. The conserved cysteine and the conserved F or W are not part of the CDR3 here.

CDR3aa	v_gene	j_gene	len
ASTDRDRGQETQY	TRBV6-1	TRBJ2-5	13
ASSFTSYNEQF	TRBV6-5	TRBJ2-1	11
ASSSPRLAGMNEQF	TRBV27	TRBJ2-1	14
ASSPDRNYGYT	TRBV6-1	TRBJ1-2	11
ASSLSTLGLPSAFGNNQPQH	TRBV28	TRBJ1-5	20
ASSSATGQGNTIY	TRBV7-9	TRBJ1-3	13
ASSEDRGKNGELF	TRBV19	TRBJ2-2	13
ASSLDEGLGSGGYT	TRBV7-6	TRBJ1-2	14
ASRTERESTEAF	TRBV6-5	TRBJ1-1	12
ASSLGVAGGYNEQF	TRBV11-3	TRBJ2-1	14
ACPHGGTQY	TRBV30	TRBJ2-5	9
ASSPRLSYEQY	TRBV4-1	TRBJ2-7	11
ASSQDPGDLPQH	TRBV4-2	TRBJ1-5	12
ASSLIGRIYEQY	TRBV5-5	TRBJ2-7	12
AWSVLAGGGEQY	TRBV30	TRBJ2-7	12
ASSYHSSYEQY	TRBV5-1	TRBJ2-7	11
ASSPLRTGEGSNQPQH	TRBV18	TRBJ1-5	16
ASGRSLPRQTEAF	TRBV6-5	TRBJ1-1	13
ASSLDSTNEKLF	TRBV27	TRBJ1-4	12
ASRGWGLADNYEQY	TRBV2	TRBJ2-7	14
ASSQGAASTDTQY	TRBV11-3	TRBJ2-3	13
ASSREWLAF	TRBV7-9	TRBJ1-1	9
ASSLNGQTAYEQY	TRBV5-1	TRBJ2-7	13
ASSLETGQTEAF	TRBV7-9	TRBJ1-1	12